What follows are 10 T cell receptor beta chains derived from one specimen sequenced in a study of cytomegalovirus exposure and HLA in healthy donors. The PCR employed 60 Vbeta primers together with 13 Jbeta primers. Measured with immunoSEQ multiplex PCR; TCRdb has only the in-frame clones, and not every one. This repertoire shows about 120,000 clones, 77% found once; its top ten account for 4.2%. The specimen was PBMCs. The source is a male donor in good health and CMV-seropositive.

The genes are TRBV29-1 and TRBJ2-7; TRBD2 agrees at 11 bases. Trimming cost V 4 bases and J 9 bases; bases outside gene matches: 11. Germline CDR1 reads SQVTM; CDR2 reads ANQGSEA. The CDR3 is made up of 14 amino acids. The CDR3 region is CSVVFGLAGFGQYF. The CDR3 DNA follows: TGCAGCGTTGTTTTTGGACTAGCGGGTTTTGGGCAGTACTTC.

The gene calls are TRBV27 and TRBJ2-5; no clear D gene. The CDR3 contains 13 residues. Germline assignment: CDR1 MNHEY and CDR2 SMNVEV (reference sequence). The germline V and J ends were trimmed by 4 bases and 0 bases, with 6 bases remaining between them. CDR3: CASSSGYQETQYF. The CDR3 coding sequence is TGTGCCAGCAGTTCCGGGTACCAAGAGACCCAGTACTTC.

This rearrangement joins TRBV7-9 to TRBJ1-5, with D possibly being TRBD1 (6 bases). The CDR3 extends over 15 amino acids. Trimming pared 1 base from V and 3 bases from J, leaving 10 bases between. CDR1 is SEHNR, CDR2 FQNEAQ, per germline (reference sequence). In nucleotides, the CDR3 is TGTGCCAGCAGCTTAGGGGGGGGCCCCAATCAGCCCCAGCATTTT. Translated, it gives CASSLGGGPNQPQHF.

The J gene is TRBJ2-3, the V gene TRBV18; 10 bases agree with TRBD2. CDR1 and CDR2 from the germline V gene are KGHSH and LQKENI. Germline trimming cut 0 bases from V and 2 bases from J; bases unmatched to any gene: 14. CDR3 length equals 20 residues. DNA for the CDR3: TGTGCCAGCTCACCACCAACTAGCGGGGTCCAATACACACTCACAGATACGCAGTATTTT. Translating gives CASSPPTSGVQYTLTDTQYF.

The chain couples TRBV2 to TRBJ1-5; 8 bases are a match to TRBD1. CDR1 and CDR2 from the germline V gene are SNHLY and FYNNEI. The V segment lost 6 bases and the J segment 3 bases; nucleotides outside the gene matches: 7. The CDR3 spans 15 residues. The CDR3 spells CASRSTGGDNQPQHF. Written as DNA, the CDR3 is TGTGCCAGCAGAAGTACAGGGGGTGACAATCAGCCCCAGCATTTT.

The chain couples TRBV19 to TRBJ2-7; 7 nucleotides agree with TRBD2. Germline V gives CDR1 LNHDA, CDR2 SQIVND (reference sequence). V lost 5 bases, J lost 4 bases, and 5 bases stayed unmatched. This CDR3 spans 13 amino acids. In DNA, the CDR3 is TGTGCCAGTAGTGGCGGGGGAGGGTACGAGCAGTACTTC. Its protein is CASSGGGGYEQYF.

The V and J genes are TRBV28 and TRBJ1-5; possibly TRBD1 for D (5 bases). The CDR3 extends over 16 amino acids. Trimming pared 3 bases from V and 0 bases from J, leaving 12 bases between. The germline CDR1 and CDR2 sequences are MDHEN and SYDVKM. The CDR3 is CASSFARVNSNQPQHF. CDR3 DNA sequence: TGTGCCAGCAGTTTTGCCAGGGTCAATAGCAATCAGCCCCAGCATTTT.

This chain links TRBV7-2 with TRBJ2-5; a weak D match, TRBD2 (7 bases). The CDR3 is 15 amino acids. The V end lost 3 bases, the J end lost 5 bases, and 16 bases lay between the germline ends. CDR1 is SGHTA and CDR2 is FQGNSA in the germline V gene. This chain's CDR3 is CASSFRGGARETQYF. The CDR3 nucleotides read TGTGCCAGCAGCTTTCGAGGGGGGGCCAGGGAGACCCAGTACTTC.

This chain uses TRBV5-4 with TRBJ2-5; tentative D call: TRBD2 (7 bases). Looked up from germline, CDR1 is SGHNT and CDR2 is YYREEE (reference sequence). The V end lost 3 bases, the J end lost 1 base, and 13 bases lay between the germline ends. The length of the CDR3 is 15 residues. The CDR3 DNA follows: TGTGCCAGCAGCTCGTGGGGGGGCCTCCAAGAGACCCAGTACTTC. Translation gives CASSSWGGLQETQYF.

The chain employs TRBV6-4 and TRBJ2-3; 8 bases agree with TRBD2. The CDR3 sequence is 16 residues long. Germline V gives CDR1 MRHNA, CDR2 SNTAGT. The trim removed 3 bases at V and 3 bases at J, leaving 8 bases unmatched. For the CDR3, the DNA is TGTGCCAGCAGTGAGGGAGTAGCGGGGCCAACAGATACGCAGTATTTT. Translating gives CASSEGVAGPTDTQYF.